Listed here are 22 T cell receptor beta chains from one sample, sequenced in a study of prognosis after radiotherapy for stage I lung cancer. Researchers used two-round multiplex PCR to amplify TCR beta CDR3 starting from genomic DNA. Primers (each specific to one TRBV or TRBJ gene) were used in first-round PCR. Each CDR3 protein is one row after TCRdb ran MiXCR on the multiplex PCR reads. The sample consists of more than 25,000 distinct CDR3 sequences, under 35% of them appearing once. The sequencing used PBMCs, collected before or after stereotactic body radiation therapy (not recorded which). Every receptor here comes from a donor aged 50 or older with non-small cell lung cancer.

This clonotype was picked up many times. The chain couples TRBV5-1 to TRBJ1-1; D call uncertain. From germline, CDR1 is SGHRS and CDR2 YFSETQ. The germline V and J ends were trimmed by 0 bases and 2 bases, with 11 bases remaining between them. The CDR3 has 15 residues. CDR3 sequence: CASSLDLWTNTEAFF. In nucleotides, the CDR3 is TGCGCCAGCAGCTTGGACCTTTGGACTAACACTGAAGCTTTCTTT.

This clonotype was recorded many times. The V call is TRBV27, the J call TRBJ2-4; D is possibly TRBD2 (5 bases). In germline, CDR1 is MNHEY, CDR2 SMNVEV (reference sequence). Trimming left V 7 bases short and J 7 bases short, with 14 bases between. CDR3 size: 13 residues. CDR3 protein: CASTPRTGNIQYF. For the CDR3, the DNA is TGTGCCAGCACTCCCCGGACGGGGAACATTCAGTACTTC.

On this clonotype itself: A read error may be the cause here, since a much bigger clone is one base away. The rearrangement links TRBV19 to TRBJ1-4; tentative D call: TRBD1 (6 bases). CDR3 length equals 15 residues. Germline CDR1 and CDR2: LNHDA and SQIVND (reference sequence). V was pared by 5 bases and J by 7 bases, with 17 bases between. This chain's CDR3 is CASSGRQAMGEKLFF. The CDR3 region has the DNA TGTGCCAGTAGTGGACGACAGGCAATGGGTGAAAAACTGTTTTTT.

About this clonotype itself: This may be a read error: a much more frequent sequence differs by one nucleotide. The V gene is TRBV6-1, the J gene TRBJ2-1, with D possibly TRBD1 on 6 matching bases. This CDR3 has 15 residues. The germline V gene has CDR1 MNHNS and CDR2 SASEGT. V lost 4 bases and J lost 9, with 19 bases in between. The CDR3 sequence: CASSGWTVGVGEQFF. The CDR3 DNA sequence: TGTGCCAGCAGTGGGTGGACAGTCGGGGTAGGTGAGCAGTTCTTC.

This clonotype was detected once. The chain combines TRBV28 with TRBJ2-7; D is undetermined. The V end lost 2 bases, the J end lost 9 bases, and 20 bases lay between the germline ends. Germline V gene sequence: CDR1 MDHEN, CDR2 SYDVKM. The CDR3 is 15 residues long. In DNA form, the CDR3 reads TGTGCCAGCAGTTTACTAGGAAAGGCCGTGTCCGGGCAGTACTTC. This codes for CASSLLGKAVSGQYF.

There are many counts of this clonotype. This chain connects TRBV27 to TRBJ2-5; D remains unclear. This CDR3 has 15 residues. V was pared by 3 bases and J by 0 bases, with 11 bases between. CDR1 and CDR2 (germline): MNHEY, SMNVEV (reference sequence). The CDR3 spells CASSFSMGNQETQYF. The CDR3, as DNA: TGTGCCAGCAGTTTTTCGATGGGCAACCAAGAGACCCAGTACTTC.

The rearrangement links TRBV4-1 to TRBJ1-2, with 7 bases lining up with TRBD1. V trimming: 8 bases; J trimming: 5 bases; junction bases outside the gene matches: 8. The CDR3 totals 13 residues. The V gene's germline CDR1 is MGHRA and CDR2 YSYEKL. CDR3 nucleotides: TGCGCCAGCGGCCGACCGGGACAGTATGGCTACACCTTC. As protein: CASGRPGQYGYTF.

Turning to this clonotype: One end of the junction fails to match germline, which may point to a read error. The rearrangement uses TRBV15 and TRBJ2-1; unclear D gene. The CDR3 extends over 13 amino acids. Germline V gene sequence: CDR1 LNHNV, CDR2 YYDKDF (reference sequence). CDR3 coding DNA: TGTGCCACCAGCAGAGGTCTTAACAATGGGCAGTTCTTC. Protein product: CATSRGLNNGQFF.

At least ten counts were recorded for this clonotype. The chain is built from TRBV6-1 and TRBJ2-1; D is unclear. Germline CDR1 reads MNHNS; CDR2 reads SASEGT. The CDR3 consists of 12 residues. Trimming took 9 bases from V and 2 from J, leaving 8 bases between them. The CDR3 DNA sequence: TGTGCCAGTCACCGGGCCTACAATGAGCAGTTCTTC. Residues: CASHRAYNEQFF.

This clonotype has at least ten counts. The V and J genes are TRBV20-1 and TRBJ2-7, with D possibly matching TRBD2 (6 bases). Germline V gives CDR1 DFQATT, CDR2 SNEGSKA (reference sequence). V was trimmed by 3 bases and J by 5 bases, leaving 11 bases between them. CDR3 size: 12 residues. The CDR3 DNA is TGCAGTGCTAGTAAGACTAGTGACGAGCAGTACTTC. It translates to CSASKTSDEQYF.

A few counts support this clonotype. This sequence joins TRBV7-6 and TRBJ2-3; 11 nucleotides line up with TRBD2. The trim removed 5 bases at V and 1 base at J, leaving 2 bases unmatched. The CDR3 extends over 15 amino acids. The V gene's germline CDR1 is SGHVS and CDR2 FNYEAQ. Here the CDR3 reads CASSQGLAGTDTQYF. DNA of the CDR3: TGTGCCAGCAGCCAGGGACTAGCGGGCACAGATACGCAGTATTTT.

This chain connects TRBV11-2 to TRBJ2-7; D is unresolved. The V gene lost 3 bases and the J gene lost 3 bases, with 15 bases spanning the gap. This CDR3 spans 15 amino acids. Germline loops: CDR1 SGHAT, CDR2 FQNNGV. The CDR3 DNA follows: TGTGCCAGCAGCTTGTCTCCGGGTTCCCTCTACGAGCAGTACTTC. Translated: CASSLSPGSLYEQYF. The complete variable domain, with remaining parts taken from reference TRBV11-2 and TRBJ2-7, reads EAGVAQSPRYKIIEKRQSVAFWCNPISGHATLYWYQQILGQGPKLLIQFQNNGVVDDSQLPKDRFSAERLKGVDSTLKIQPAKLEDSAVYLCASSLSPGSLYEQYFGPGTRLTVT.

Ten or more counts support this clonotype. V usage is TRBV7-2 and J usage is TRBJ2-1; 10 bases are a match to TRBD2. The germline gives CDR1 SGHTA, CDR2 FQGNSA. This CDR3 spans 15 amino acids. Trimming removed 5 bases from V and 10 bases from J; junction bases left unmatched: 11. The CDR3 DNA sequence: TGTGCCAGCAGCGCGGGGGTAGCGGGAGGATTCGAGCAGTTCTTC. Translation gives CASSAGVAGGFEQFF.

This clonotype has ten or more counts. The rearrangement joins TRBV7-2 to TRBJ2-1, with D uncertain. Looked up from germline, CDR1 is SGHTA and CDR2 is FQGNSA. CDR3 length: 13 residues. V shed 2 bases and J shed 6 bases, with 8 bases lying between them. CDR3 sequence (DNA): TGTGCCAGCAGCTTATTTCCGCTCAATGAGCAGTTCTTC. Its protein is CASSLFPLNEQFF.

This clonotype was seen ten or more times. This chain joins TRBV30 and TRBJ2-2, with 9 bases identical to TRBD2. V lost 0 bases to trimming and J lost 7 bases; unmatched junction nucleotides: 6. This CDR3 is built from 15 residues. CDR1 GTSNPN and CDR2 SVGIG come from the germline V gene (reference sequence). The chain's CDR3 is CAWSVLAGDHGELFF. CDR3 coding DNA: TGTGCCTGGAGTGTGTTAGCGGGAGATCACGGGGAGCTGTTTTTT.

The chain carries TRBV29-1 and TRBJ2-1; D may be TRBD1 or TRBD2 (5 bases each). The CDR3 spans 16 residues. The germline V and J ends were trimmed by 5 bases and 1 base, with 18 bases remaining between them. In germline, CDR1 is SQVTM, CDR2 ANQGSEA. The CDR3 loop is CSVQVRGDWSYNEQFF. CDR3 nucleotides: TGCAGCGTTCAAGTTAGAGGGGATTGGTCCTACAATGAGCAGTTCTTC.

The gene calls are TRBV20-1 and TRBJ2-7; D may be TRBD1 or TRBD2 (6 bases each). This CDR3 is 15 amino acids long. Trimming removed 4 bases at V and 4 bases at J, with 20 bases between. Germline-derived CDR1 and CDR2 are DFQATT and SNEGSKA (reference sequence). The CDR3 here is CSATAGQSLSYEQYF. For the CDR3, the DNA is TGCAGTGCTACCGCGGGACAAAGCCTCTCATACGAGCAGTACTTC.

This clonotype showed up just a few times. The V and J genes are TRBV20-1 and TRBJ2-5, with 8 bases lining up with TRBD2. J was trimmed by 2 bases and V by 6 bases; bases with no gene match: 11. CDR1 and CDR2 from the germline V gene are DFQATT and SNEGSKA (reference sequence). This CDR3 comprises 15 residues. The CDR3 region has the DNA TGCAGTGCCGGGAGGGGGGGGAGGGGTCAAGAGACCCAGTACTTC. Protein: CSAGRGGRGQETQYF.

This clonotype occurred many times. The chain employs TRBV15 and TRBJ1-1; D is perhaps TRBD1 (6 bases). V was trimmed by 0 bases and J by 3 bases, leaving 20 bases between them. This CDR3 region has 18 residues. The germline CDR1 and CDR2 sequences are LNHNV and YYDKDF (reference sequence). CDR3 loop: CATSRDPSGGRFYTEAFF. In DNA form, the CDR3 reads TGTGCCACCAGCAGAGACCCATCCGGGGGGCGATTCTACACTGAAGCTTTCTTT.

This clonotype came up many times. The genes are TRBV11-1 and TRBJ2-2; 7 bases match TRBD1. CDR1 and CDR2 from the germline V gene are SGHAT and FQDESV (reference sequence). The junction had 8 bases not matched to a gene; V was cut back by 5 bases and J by 2 bases. The CDR3 totals 16 residues. CDR3 region: CASSKGTALNTGELFF. The CDR3 DNA reads TGTGCCAGCAGCAAGGGGACAGCCCTAAACACCGGGGAGCTGTTTTTT.

In the case of this clonotype: Possible read error: a much larger clone is one base away. The chain has TRBV24-1 and TRBJ2-5; D may be TRBD1 (6 bases). This CDR3 is 13 amino acids long. Per the germline V gene, CDR1 is KGHDR and CDR2 is SFDVKD. V lost 3 bases, J lost 10 bases, and 14 bases lay in between. CDR3 loop: CATSDGSQGNQYF. For the CDR3, the DNA is TGTGCCACCAGTGATGGGTCCCAGGGGAACCAGTACTTC.

The V call is TRBV6-4, the J call TRBJ1-6, with a tentative D call TRBD1 (6 bases). Germline CDR1 MRHNA, CDR2 SNTAGT. V was clipped by 0 bases and J by 10 bases, with 13 bases between them. This CDR3 is 15 amino acids long. The CDR3 bases are TGTGCCAGCAGTGACTCGCCCGGGGGCAGGTCACCCCTCCACTTT. It yields the protein CASSDSPGGRSPLHF.